This T cell receptor beta chain was sequenced during a study of blood T cell repertoires in COVID-19. Trimming left V 5 bases short and J 1 base short, with 18 bases between. Germline assignment: CDR1 MNHNY and CDR2 SVGAGI (reference sequence). The CDR3 is 17 amino acids. This clone came up a few times. Sequenced by immunoSEQ multiplex PCR; TCRdb stores in-frame clones only, minus some. Altogether roughly 520,000 clones are present, roughly 90% being singletons, with the ten largest covering approximately 1.8%. The TCR comes from a middle-aged woman who had recovered from COVID-19. The V and J genes are TRBV6-6 and TRBJ1-5; D might be TRBD1 (5 bases). The source material was PBMCs or T cells enriched from blood (not recorded which). This CDR3 reads CASSPLGGEGSNQPQHF. As DNA, the CDR3 is TGTGCCAGCAGTCCGCTGGGGGGGGAGGGGAGCAATCAGCCCCAGCATTTT.